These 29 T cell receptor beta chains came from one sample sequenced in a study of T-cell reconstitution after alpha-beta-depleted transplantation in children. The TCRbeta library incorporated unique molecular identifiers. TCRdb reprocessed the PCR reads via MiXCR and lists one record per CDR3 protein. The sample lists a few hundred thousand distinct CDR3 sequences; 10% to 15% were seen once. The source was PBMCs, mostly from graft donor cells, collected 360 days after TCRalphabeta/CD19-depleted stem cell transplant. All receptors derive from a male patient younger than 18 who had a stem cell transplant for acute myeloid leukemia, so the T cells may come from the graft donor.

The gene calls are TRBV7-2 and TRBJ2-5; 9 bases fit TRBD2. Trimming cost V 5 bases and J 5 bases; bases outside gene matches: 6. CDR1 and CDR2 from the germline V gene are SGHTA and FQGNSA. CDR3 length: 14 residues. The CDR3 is CASSGGRAWETQYF. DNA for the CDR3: TGTGCCAGCAGCGGCGGGAGGGCCTGGGAGACCCAGTACTTC.

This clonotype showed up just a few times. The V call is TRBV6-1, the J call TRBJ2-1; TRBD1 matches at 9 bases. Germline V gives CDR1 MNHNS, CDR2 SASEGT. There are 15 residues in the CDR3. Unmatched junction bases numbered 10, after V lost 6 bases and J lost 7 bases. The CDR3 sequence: CASREMDRGRNEQFF. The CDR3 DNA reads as TGTGCCAGCAGAGAGATGGACAGGGGAAGGAATGAGCAGTTCTTC.

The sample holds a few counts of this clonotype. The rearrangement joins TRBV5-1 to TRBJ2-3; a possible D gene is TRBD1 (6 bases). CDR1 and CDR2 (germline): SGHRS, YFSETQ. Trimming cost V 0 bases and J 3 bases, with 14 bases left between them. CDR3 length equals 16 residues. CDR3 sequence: CASSLDRVRGTDTQYF. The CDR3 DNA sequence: TGCGCCAGCAGCTTGGACAGGGTTCGCGGGACAGATACGCAGTATTTT.

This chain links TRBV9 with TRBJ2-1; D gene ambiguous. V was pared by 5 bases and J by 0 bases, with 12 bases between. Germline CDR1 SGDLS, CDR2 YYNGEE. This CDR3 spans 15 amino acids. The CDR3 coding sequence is TGTGCCAGCAGGGCCGCCGGGTCCTCCTACAATGAGCAGTTCTTC. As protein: CASRAAGSSYNEQFF.

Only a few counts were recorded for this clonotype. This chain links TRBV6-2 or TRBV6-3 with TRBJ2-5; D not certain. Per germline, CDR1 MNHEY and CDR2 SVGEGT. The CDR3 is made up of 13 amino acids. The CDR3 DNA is TGTACCTTCACAAAACCTGACCAAGAGACCCAGTACTTC. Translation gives CTFTKPDQETQYF.

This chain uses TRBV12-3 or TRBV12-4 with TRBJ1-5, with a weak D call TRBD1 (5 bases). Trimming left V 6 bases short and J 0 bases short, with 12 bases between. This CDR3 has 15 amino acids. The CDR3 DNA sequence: TGTGCCAGCAGCGGGACGTTTAGTAGCAATCAGCCCCAGCATTTT. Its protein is CASSGTFSSNQPQHF.

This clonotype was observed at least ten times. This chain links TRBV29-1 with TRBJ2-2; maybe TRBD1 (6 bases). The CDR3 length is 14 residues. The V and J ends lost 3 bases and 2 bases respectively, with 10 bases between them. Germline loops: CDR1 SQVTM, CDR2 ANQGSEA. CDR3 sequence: CSVDRQDNTGELFF. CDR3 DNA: TGCAGCGTTGACCGACAGGACAACACCGGGGAGCTGTTTTTT.

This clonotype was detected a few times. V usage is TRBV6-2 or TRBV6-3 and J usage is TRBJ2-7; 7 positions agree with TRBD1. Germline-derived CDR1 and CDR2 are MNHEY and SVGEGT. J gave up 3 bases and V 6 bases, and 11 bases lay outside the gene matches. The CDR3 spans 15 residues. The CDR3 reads CASSHDRDKDYEQYF. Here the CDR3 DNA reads TGTGCCAGCAGCCACGACAGGGACAAAGACTACGAGCAGTACTTC.

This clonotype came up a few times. The CDR3 DNA reads TGTGCCAGCTTGCAGGCCAACAATGAGCAGTTCTTC. Translating gives CASLQANNEQFF. This chain links TRBV2 with TRBJ2-1; D unresolved. Deletions cut 8 bases from V and 5 bases from J, with 10 bases between. This CDR3 is built from 12 residues. Germline V gene lookup returns CDR1 SNHLY and CDR2 FYNNEI.

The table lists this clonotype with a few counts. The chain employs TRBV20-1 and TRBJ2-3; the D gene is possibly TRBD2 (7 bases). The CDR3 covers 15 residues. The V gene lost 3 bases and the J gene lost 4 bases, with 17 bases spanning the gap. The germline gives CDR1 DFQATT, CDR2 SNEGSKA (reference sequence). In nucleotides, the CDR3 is TGCAGTGCTAGTCATGATCGGGGGGCGGCAGATACGCAGTATTTT. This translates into CSASHDRGAADTQYF.

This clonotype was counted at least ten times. The CDR3 DNA reads TGTGCCAGCAGTTATGAGAGATTCAATGAGCAGTTCTTC. Residues: CASSYERFNEQFF. The chain joins TRBV12-3 or TRBV12-4 to TRBJ2-1, with D unresolved. The CDR3 is 13 amino acids. V dropped 4 bases and J dropped 6 bases, with 10 bases sitting between them.

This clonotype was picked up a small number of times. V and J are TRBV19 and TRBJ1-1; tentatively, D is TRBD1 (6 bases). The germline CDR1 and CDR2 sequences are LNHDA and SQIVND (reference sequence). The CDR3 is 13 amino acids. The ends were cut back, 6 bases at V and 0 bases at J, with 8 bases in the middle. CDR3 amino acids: CASRDRLNTEAFF. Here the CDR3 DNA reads TGTGCCAGTAGAGACAGGTTGAACACTGAAGCTTTCTTT. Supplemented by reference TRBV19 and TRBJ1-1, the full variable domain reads DGGITQSPKYLFRKEGQNVTLSCEQNLNHDAMYWYRQDPGQGLRLIYYSQIVNDFQKGDIAEGYSVSREKKESFPLTVTSAQKNPTAFYLCASRDRLNTEAFFGQGTRLTVV.

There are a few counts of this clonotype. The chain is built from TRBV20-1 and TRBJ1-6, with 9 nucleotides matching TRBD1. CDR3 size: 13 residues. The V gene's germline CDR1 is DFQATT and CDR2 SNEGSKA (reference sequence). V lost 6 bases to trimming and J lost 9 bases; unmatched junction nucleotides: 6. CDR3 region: CSAPDRGISPLHF. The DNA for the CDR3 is TGCAGTGCCCCGGACAGGGGCATTTCACCCCTCCACTTT.

CDR3 amino acids: CASTKTANEQFF. Here the CDR3 DNA reads TGTGCCAGCACCAAGACAGCCAATGAGCAGTTCTTC. V is TRBV6-2 or TRBV6-3 and J is TRBJ2-1, with D perhaps matching TRBD1 (5 bases). CDR1 is MNHEY and CDR2 is SVGEGT in the germline V gene. The V gene lost 7 bases and the J gene lost 6 bases, with 10 bases spanning the gap. The CDR3 has 12 residues.

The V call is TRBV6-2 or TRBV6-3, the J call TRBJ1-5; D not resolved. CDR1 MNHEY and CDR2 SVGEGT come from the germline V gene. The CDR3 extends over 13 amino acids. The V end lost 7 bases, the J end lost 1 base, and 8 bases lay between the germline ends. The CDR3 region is CASTPESNQPQHF. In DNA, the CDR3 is TGTGCCAGCACCCCGGAGAGCAATCAGCCCCAGCATTTT.

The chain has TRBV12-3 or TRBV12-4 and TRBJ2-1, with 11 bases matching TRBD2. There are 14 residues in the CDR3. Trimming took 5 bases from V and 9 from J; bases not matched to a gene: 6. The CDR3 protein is CASSGLAGPGEQFF. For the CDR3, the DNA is TGTGCCAGCAGTGGACTAGCGGGTCCCGGTGAGCAGTTCTTC.

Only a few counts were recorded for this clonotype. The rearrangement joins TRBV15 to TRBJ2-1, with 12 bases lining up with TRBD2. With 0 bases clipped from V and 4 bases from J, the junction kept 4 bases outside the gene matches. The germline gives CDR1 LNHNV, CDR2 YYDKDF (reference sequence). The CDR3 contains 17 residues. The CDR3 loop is CATSRDLAGGQYNEQFF. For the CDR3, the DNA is TGTGCCACCAGCAGAGATCTAGCGGGAGGGCAGTACAATGAGCAGTTCTTC.

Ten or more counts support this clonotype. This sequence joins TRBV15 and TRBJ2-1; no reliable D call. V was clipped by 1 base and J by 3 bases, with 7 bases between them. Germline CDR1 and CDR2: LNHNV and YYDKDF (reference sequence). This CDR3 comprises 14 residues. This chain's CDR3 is CATSRGPHYNEQFF. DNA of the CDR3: TGTGCCACCAGCAGAGGCCCCCACTACAATGAGCAGTTCTTC.

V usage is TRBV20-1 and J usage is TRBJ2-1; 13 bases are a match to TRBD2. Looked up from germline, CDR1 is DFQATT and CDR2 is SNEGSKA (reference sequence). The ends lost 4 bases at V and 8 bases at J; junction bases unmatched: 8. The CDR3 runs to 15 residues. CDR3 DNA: TGCAGTGCTACCGGGACTAGCGGGACCCCCTATGAGCAGTTCTTC. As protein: CSATGTSGTPYEQFF.

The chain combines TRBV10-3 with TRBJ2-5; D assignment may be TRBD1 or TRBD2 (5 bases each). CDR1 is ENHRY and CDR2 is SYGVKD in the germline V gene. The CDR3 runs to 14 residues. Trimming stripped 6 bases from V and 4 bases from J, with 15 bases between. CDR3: CAIRQGVGGETQYF. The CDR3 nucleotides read TGTGCCATCAGGCAGGGTGTTGGGGGAGAGACCCAGTACTTC.

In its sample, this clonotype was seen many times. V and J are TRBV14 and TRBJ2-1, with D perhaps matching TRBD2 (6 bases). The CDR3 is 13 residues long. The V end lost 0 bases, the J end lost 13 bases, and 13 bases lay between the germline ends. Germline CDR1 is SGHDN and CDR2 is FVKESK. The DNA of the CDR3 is TGTGCCAGCAGCCAAGATTTGGCGGGAATACAGTTCTTC. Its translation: CASSQDLAGIQFF.

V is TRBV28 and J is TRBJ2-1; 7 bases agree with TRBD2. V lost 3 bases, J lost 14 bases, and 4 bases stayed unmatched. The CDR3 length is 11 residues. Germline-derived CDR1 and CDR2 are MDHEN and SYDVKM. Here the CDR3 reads CASSFGLGKFF. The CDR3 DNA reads TGTGCCAGCAGTTTTGGACTAGGGAAGTTCTTC.

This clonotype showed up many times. DNA of the CDR3: TGTGCCAGCAGCGTCCGGGACAGGAGCTCCTACGAGCAGTACTTC. This codes for CASSVRDRSSYEQYF. The genes are TRBV9 and TRBJ2-7; 8 positions match TRBD1. Germline CDR1 is SGDLS and CDR2 is YYNGEE. The CDR3 extends over 15 amino acids. Trimming cost V 2 bases and J 0 bases; bases outside gene matches: 4. Looking up the rest from reference TRBV9 and TRBJ2-7 gives the full variable domain: DSGVTQTPKHLITATGQRVTLRCSPRSGDLSVYWYQQSLDQGLQFLIQYYNGEERAKGNILERFSAQQFPDLHSELNLSSLELGDSALYFCASSVRDRSSYEQYFGPGTRLTVT.

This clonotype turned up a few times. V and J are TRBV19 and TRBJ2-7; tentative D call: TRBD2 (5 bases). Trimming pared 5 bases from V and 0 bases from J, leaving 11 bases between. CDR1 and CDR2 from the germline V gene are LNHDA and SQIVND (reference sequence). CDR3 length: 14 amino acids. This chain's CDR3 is CASSRRAHSYEQYF. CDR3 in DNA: TGTGCCAGTAGTCGGCGGGCCCACTCCTACGAGCAGTACTTC.

Here the CDR3 DNA reads TGCAGCGTTGAACCCCGGACAGCCCTTGAAGAGACCCAGTACTTC. Its protein is CSVEPRTALEETQYF. The rearrangement links TRBV29-1 to TRBJ2-5; TRBD1 might be the D (6 bases). Germline loops: CDR1 SQVTM, CDR2 ANQGSEA. Trimming left V 2 bases short and J 3 bases short, with 16 bases between. The CDR3 loop spans 15 amino acids.

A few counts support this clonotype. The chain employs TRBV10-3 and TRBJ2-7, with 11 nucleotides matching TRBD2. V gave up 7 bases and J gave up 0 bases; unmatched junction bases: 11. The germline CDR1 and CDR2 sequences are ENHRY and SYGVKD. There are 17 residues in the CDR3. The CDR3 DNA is TGTGCCATCATGGGGACTAGCGGCCTTCCTAGCTCCTACGAGCAGTACTTC. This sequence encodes CAIMGTSGLPSSYEQYF.

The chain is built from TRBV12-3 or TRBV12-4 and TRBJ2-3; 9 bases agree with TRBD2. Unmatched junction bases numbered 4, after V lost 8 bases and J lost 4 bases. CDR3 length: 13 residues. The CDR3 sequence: CASSSGTSDTQYF. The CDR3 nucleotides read TGTGCCAGCTCTAGCGGGACGTCAGATACGCAGTATTTT.

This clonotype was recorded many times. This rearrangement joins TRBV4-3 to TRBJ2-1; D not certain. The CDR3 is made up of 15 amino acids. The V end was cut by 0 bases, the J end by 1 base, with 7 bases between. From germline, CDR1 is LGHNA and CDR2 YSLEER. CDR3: CASSQDISSYNEQFF. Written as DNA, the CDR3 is TGCGCCAGCAGCCAAGATATAAGTTCCTACAATGAGCAGTTCTTC.

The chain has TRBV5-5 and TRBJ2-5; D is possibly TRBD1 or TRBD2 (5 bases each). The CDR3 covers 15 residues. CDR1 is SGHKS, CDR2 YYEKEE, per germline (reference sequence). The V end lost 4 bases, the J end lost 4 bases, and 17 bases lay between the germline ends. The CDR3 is CASSPDVGTGETQYF. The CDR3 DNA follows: TGTGCCAGCAGCCCGGATGTGGGGACGGGAGAGACCCAGTACTTC. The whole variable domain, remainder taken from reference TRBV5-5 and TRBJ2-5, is DAGVTQSPTHLIKTRGQQVTLRCSPISGHKSVSWYQQVLGQGPQFIFQYYEKEERGRGNFPDRFSARQFPNYSSELNVNALLLGDSALYLCASSPDVGTGETQYFGPGTRLLVL.